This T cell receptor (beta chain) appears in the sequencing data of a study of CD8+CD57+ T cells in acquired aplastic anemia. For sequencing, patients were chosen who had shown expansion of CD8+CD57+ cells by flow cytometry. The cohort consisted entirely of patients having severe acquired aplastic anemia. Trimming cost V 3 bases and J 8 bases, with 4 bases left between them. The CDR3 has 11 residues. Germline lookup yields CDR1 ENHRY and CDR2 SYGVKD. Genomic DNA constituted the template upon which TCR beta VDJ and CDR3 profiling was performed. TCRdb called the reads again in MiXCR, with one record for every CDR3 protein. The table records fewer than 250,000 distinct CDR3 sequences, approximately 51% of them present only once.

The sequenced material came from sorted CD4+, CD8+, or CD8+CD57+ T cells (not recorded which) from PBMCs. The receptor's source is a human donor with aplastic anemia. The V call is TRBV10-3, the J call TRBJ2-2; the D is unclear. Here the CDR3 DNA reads TGTGCCATCAGTGAATCTGGGGAGCTGTTTTTT. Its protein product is CAISESGELFF.